The present T cell receptor beta chain was sequenced within a study of blood T cell repertoires in COVID-19. The germline CDR1 and CDR2 sequences are MNHEY and SVGAGI. J lost 4 bases, V lost 5 bases, and 7 bases had no gene match. The CDR3 contains 15 residues. Using immunoSEQ multiplex PCR, the repertoire was profiled, and TCRdb retains in-frame clones only, with some absent. The data contain 150,000 or so clones, about 80% of them singletons. The clonotype comes from a woman aged 80 or over with acute or convalescent COVID-19. The rearrangement joins TRBV6-5 to TRBJ1-5, with 8 bases aligning to TRBD1. Sequences were obtained from peripheral blood. This CDR3 reads CASSTGQGLNQPQHF. The CDR3 DNA sequence: TGTGCCAGCAGTACCGGACAGGGATTAAATCAGCCCCAGCATTTT.